A selection of T cell receptor beta chains follows, all from one sample in a study of cytomegalovirus exposure and HLA in healthy donors. Libraries were prepared by immunoSEQ multiplex PCR; TCRdb keeps only in-frame clonotypes and omits some of them. The sample has 90,000 to 120,000 clones, roughly 77% seen once. The sequencing sample was made of PBMCs. These receptors all stem from a woman in her forties or fifties in good health and CMV-seropositive. CDR3s include the opening cysteine and the closing phenylalanine or tryptophan. A D gene is named only where the DNA matches it firmly. Clone size is given for some rows only: seen once, a few or many times, or a class if the clone is expanded.

clone_size d_call j_call v_call cdr3_nt cdr3_aa
NA TRBD2 TRBJ2-3 TRBV2 TGTGCCAGCAGTGTATCTAGCGGGGTCACAGATACGCAGTATTTT CASSVSSGVTDTQYF
NA TRBD1 TRBJ1-4 TRBV10-3 TGTGCCATCAGTGAGTCGTGGCTAGGACAGGGCCGTGAAAAACTGTTTTTT CAISESWLGQGREKLFF
few NA TRBJ2-7 TRBV29-1 TGCAGCTTACTCAGGGACTGCTCCTACGAGCAGTACTTC CSLLRDCSYEQYF
NA NA TRBJ2-2 TRBV5-1 TGCGCCAGCAGCTTGCACGGGGAGCTGTTTTTT CASSLHGELFF
NA NA TRBJ1-2 TRBV2 TGTGCCAGCGGGGGGGCCTCATATGGCTACACCTTC CASGGASYGYTF
NA NA TRBJ2-2 TRBV7-2 TGTGCCAGCAGCTTGAGTGTGATCGGGGAGCTGTTTTTT CASSLSVIGELFF
NA NA TRBJ1-1 TRBV19 TGTGCCAGTAGTAGGTACGGGACAATAAACACTGAAGCTTTCTTT CASSRYGTINTEAFF
once NA TRBJ1-2 TRBV28 TGTGCCAGCAGTTCTATCGACAGGAACTATGGCTACACCTTC CASSSIDRNYGYTF
NA TRBD2 TRBJ2-1 TRBV10-2 TGCGCCAGCAAGGGACTAGCGGGGGGCCTTACAAGGGACTACAATGAGCAGTTCTTC CASKGLAGGLTRDYNEQFF
once NA TRBJ2-7 TRBV4-2 TGTGCCAGCAGCCAAGAATTCGCATACGGGGACGAGCAGTACTTC CASSQEFAYGDEQYF
NA TRBD2 TRBJ2-5 TRBV10-3 TGTGCCATCAGGGTGGCGGGGGGCCTTCAAGAGACCCAGTACTTC CAIRVAGGLQETQYF
NA TRBD1 TRBJ2-1 TRBV6-5 TGTGCCAGCAGTTCCAGGGGGTTTAATGGCGATGAGCAGTTCTTC CASSSRGFNGDEQFF
few TRBD2 TRBJ2-1 TRBV6-5 TGTGCCAGCAGGCAGGGTGCTAGCGGCTACAATGAGCAGTTCTTC CASRQGASGYNEQFF
NA TRBD1 TRBJ1-2 TRBV6-5 TGTGCCAGCAGTCCTGCCGGGACAGGGAGCGGCTACACCTTC CASSPAGTGSGYTF
once TRBD2 TRBJ2-5 TRBV10-3 TGTGCCATCAGTGGTACCAGCGGGGGTCAAGAGACCCAGTACTTC CAISGTSGGQETQYF
NA TRBD1 TRBJ2-7 TRBV19 TGTGCCAGTAGTATGACAGGGGCTGGGACCTACGAGCAGTACTTC CASSMTGAGTYEQYF
NA TRBD1 TRBJ2-7 TRBV5-1 TGCGCCAGCAGCTTGGACCAGGGTGGGACAGGGAAGGACGAGCAGTACTTC CASSLDQGGTGKDEQYF
NA NA TRBJ1-6 TRBV25-1 TGTGCCAGCAGTGAATATAAAGGGGGGGGAAAGTCACCCCTCCACTTT CASSEYKGGGKSPLHF
NA NA TRBJ1-5 TRBV5-6 TGTGCCAGCAGCTTGACAGGGATAAATCAGCCCCAGCATTTT CASSLTGINQPQHF
NA NA TRBJ2-5 TRBV10-2 TGCGCCAGCAGTGTGAAGGGGGGGGAGACCCAGTACTTC CASSVKGGETQYF
NA TRBD1 TRBJ2-7 TRBV29-1 TGCAGCGTTGATGGGGACAGGGGATCCTACGAGCAGTACTTC CSVDGDRGSYEQYF
NA TRBD1 TRBJ1-2 TRBV19 TGTGCCAGCCAGTATAGGGTCCGGGACAGGGGGCGCGACTATGGCTACACCTTC CASQYRVRDRGRDYGYTF
NA TRBD1 TRBJ2-7 TRBV18 TGTGCCAGCTCATCTGGACAGGGGATCTACGAGCAGTACTTC CASSSGQGIYEQYF
NA NA TRBJ2-1 TRBV27 TGTGCCAGCAGTCCCTCCTGGAGGGAGCGGACCTACAATGAGCAGTTCTTC CASSPSWRERTYNEQFF
NA NA TRBJ1-3 TRBV30 TGTGCCTGGAGTGCGGGAATGAGCAACACCATATATTTT CAWSAGMSNTIYF
NA NA TRBJ1-1 TRBV6-1 TGTGCCAGCAGTGAATCAGGGGTTAGACTCCTAGGCACTGAAGCTTTCTTT CASSESGVRLLGTEAFF
NA TRBD2 TRBJ2-7 TRBV19 TGTGCCAGTAGTCCATTTCCGACTAGCGGAATTACCTACGAGCAGTACTTC CASSPFPTSGITYEQYF
NA TRBD1 TRBJ2-4 TRBV7-2 TGTGCCAGCGCCGGACAGGACATTCAGTACTTC CASAGQDIQYF
few TRBD1 TRBJ2-1 TRBV10-1 TGCGCCAGCAGTGAAACGACAGGGCTAAGCAATGAGCAGTTCTTC CASSETTGLSNEQFF
NA NA TRBJ1-2 TRBV18 TGTGCCAGCTCATTCTCCGGGAACTATGGCTACACCTTC CASSFSGNYGYTF
NA TRBD1 TRBJ2-3 TRBV19 TGTGCCATCAACGACGGGGACAGTCCAGATACGCAGTATTTT CAINDGDSPDTQYF
NA TRBD1 TRBJ1-1 TRBV2 TGTGCCAGCAGTTTCCCGGGACAGTCTAAAGCTTTCTTT CASSFPGQSKAFF
NA TRBD2 TRBJ2-7 TRBV28 TGTGCCAGCAGTTCAGGGCTAGCGGGAGACGCTGGGGACGAGCAGTACTTC CASSSGLAGDAGDEQYF